One TCR beta chain is described in this entry. No antigen is known for it. This specimen belongs to a study of cytomegalovirus exposure and HLA in healthy donors. Whole-study results and caveats: Using the classifier, cytomegalovirus status was reportedly diagnosed with high specificity and sensitivity. Most observed TCR sequences were rare, whereas some public TCRs were detected in many donors.

This CDR3 comprises 13 residues. Trimming at V came to 5 bases and at J to 4 bases, leaving 2 bases not matched to a gene. Germline V gives CDR1 MNHEY, CDR2 SVGAGI. Data came from immunoSEQ multiplex PCR; TCRdb stores just in-frame clones and leaves some out. Here the sample spans some 200,000 clones, approximately 82% being singletons. This receptor was taken from a young woman in good health and CMV-seropositive. The specimen sequenced was PBMCs. The V gene is TRBV6-5, the J gene TRBJ1-1, with 9 bases aligning to TRBD1. CDR3 in DNA: TGTGCCAGCAGTCTACAGGGGGCCACTGAAGCTTTCTTT. It is translated as CASSLQGATEAFF.